Presented here are 23 T cell receptor beta chains from one specimen sequenced in a study of T-cell reconstitution after alpha-beta-depleted transplantation in children. Preparation of the TCRbeta library was carried out with unique molecular identifiers. Each CDR3 protein is one row after TCRdb ran MiXCR on the PCR reads. Here the sample spans 350,000 to 450,000 distinct CDR3 sequences, approximately 12% being singletons. The specimen comprised PBMCs, sampled from the stem cell graft. The receptors here all came from a human donor who donated a stem cell graft to a child with Fanconi anemia.

This clonotype showed up just a few times. This chain joins TRBV7-2 and TRBJ2-1; no clear D. The V end was cut by 3 bases, the J end by 5 bases, with 8 bases between. Germline-derived CDR1 and CDR2 are SGHTA and FQGNSA. The CDR3 consists of 13 residues. The CDR3 coding sequence is TGTGCCAGCAGCTTTGCCAGCCACAATGAGCAGTTCTTC. Translating gives CASSFASHNEQFF.

This clonotype was seen only a few times. The chain uses TRBV5-5 and TRBJ2-3; 7 nucleotides align to TRBD1. V shed 5 bases and J 2 bases; nucleotides not matched to a gene: 14. CDR3 size: 17 residues. CDR1 is SGHKS, CDR2 YYEKEE, per germline (reference sequence). CDR3 loop: CASRKQDRRENTDTQYF. The CDR3 bases are TGTGCCAGCAGGAAACAGGACAGGCGAGAAAACACAGATACGCAGTATTTT.

This clonotype was seen a handful of times. This rearrangement joins TRBV7-9 to TRBJ2-5; TRBD2 matches at 7 bases. In germline, CDR1 is SEHNR, CDR2 FQNEAQ (reference sequence). After removal of 5 bases from V and 5 bases from J, the junction contained 14 bases not matched to a gene. The CDR3 has 16 residues. CDR3 residues: CASSTREDGAFETQYF. The CDR3 region has the DNA TGTGCCAGCAGCACCCGGGAGGACGGCGCTTTTGAGACCCAGTACTTC.

This clonotype appeared many times. V usage is TRBV6-2 or TRBV6-3 and J usage is TRBJ2-1; 10 nucleotides agree with TRBD2. Germline CDR1 and CDR2: MNHEY and SVGEGT. The V gene end was trimmed by 4 bases and the J gene end by 7 bases; junction bases not matched to a gene: 4. This CDR3 has 14 residues. CDR3 bases: TGTGCCAGCAGTTGGAGCGGGGGGGGAAATGAGCAGTTCTTC. As protein: CASSWSGGGNEQFF.

This clonotype was observed a handful of times. V and J are TRBV18 and TRBJ2-7; 11 bases line up with TRBD1. The V and J ends lost 2 bases and 6 bases, in that order; junction bases with no gene match: 6. The germline gives CDR1 KGHSH, CDR2 LQKENI. The length of the CDR3 is 15 residues. Written as DNA, the CDR3 is TGTGCCAGCTCACCAGGACAGGGGGCATACGGCGAGCAGTACTTC. Translating it yields CASSPGQGAYGEQYF. The whole variable domain, filled in from reference TRBV18 and TRBJ2-7, reads NAGVMQNPRHLVRRRGQEARLRCSPMKGHSHVYWYRQLPEEGLKFMVYLQKENIIDESGMPKERFSAEFPKEGPSILRIQQVVRGDSAAYFCASSPGQGAYGEQYFGPGTRLTVT.

The rearrangement joins TRBV12-3 or TRBV12-4 to TRBJ2-2; D is uncertain. The V end was cut by 11 bases, the J end by 0 bases, with 25 bases between. This CDR3 is built from 18 residues. CDR3 nucleotide sequence: TGTGCCCGCTGCTCCCAACGGTCGTTAACACCGAACACCGGGGAGCTGTTTTTT. Its translation: CARCSQRSLTPNTGELFF.

This clonotype was counted between two and nine times. This chain connects TRBV20-1 to TRBJ2-3; D is undetermined. With 1 base removed from V and 10 bases from J, the gap between germline ends came to 12 bases. Germline assignment: CDR1 DFQATT and CDR2 SNEGSKA (reference sequence). The CDR3 contains 12 residues. For the CDR3, the DNA is TGCAGTGCTAGAGGGTCCCTGGGCCCGCAGTATTTT. Amino acids: CSARGSLGPQYF.

This CDR3 is CASSLGPDPGTGELFF. CDR3 in DNA: TGTGCCAGCAGCTTAGGACCCGACCCGGGCACCGGGGAGCTGTTTTTT. This sequence joins TRBV7-2 and TRBJ2-2, with unresolved D. CDR3 size: 16 residues. Germline loops: CDR1 SGHTA, CDR2 FQGNSA. Trimming cost V 1 base and J 4 bases, with 13 bases left between them.

This clonotype was seen a few times. The rearrangement links TRBV7-6 to TRBJ1-1; the match to TRBD1 covers 7 bases. CDR3 length: 15 amino acids. J was trimmed by 5 bases and V by 5 bases; bases with no gene match: 11. Looked up from germline, CDR1 is SGHVS and CDR2 is FNYEAQ. The CDR3 region has the DNA TGTGCCAGCAGCCCCCAGGGGGACAGCGGGACTGAAGCTTTCTTT. This sequence encodes CASSPQGDSGTEAFF.

The chain carries TRBV12-3 or TRBV12-4 and TRBJ2-3; perhaps TRBD1 as D (6 bases). The CDR3 has 13 amino acids. The V end was cut by 7 bases, the J end by 0 bases, with 8 bases between. The CDR3 sequence: CASNRDSTDTQYF. The CDR3 coding sequence is TGTGCCAGCAACAGGGACAGCACAGATACGCAGTATTTT.

This clonotype was seen a handful of times. This sequence joins TRBV11-2 and TRBJ1-3; 7 nucleotides agree with TRBD1. Losses at the gene ends were 5 bases for V and 6 bases for J; bases not matched to a gene: 10. The V gene's germline CDR1 is SGHAT and CDR2 FQNNGV. The CDR3 is 15 amino acids. The CDR3 coding sequence is TGTGCCAGCAGCGTTAGGGGGCAAAACGAAAACACCATATATTTT. Amino acid sequence: CASSVRGQNENTIYF.

This clonotype was seen more than once but under ten times. This chain uses TRBV7-9 with TRBJ1-1; D possibly corresponds to TRBD1 (6 bases). Trimming cost V 5 bases and J 3 bases, with 10 bases left between them. Germline CDR1 reads SEHNR; CDR2 reads FQNEAQ (reference sequence). The CDR3 runs 13 residues. As DNA, the CDR3 is TGTGCCAGCAGCATCGACAGGTACACTGAAGCTTTCTTT. It translates to CASSIDRYTEAFF.

The CDR3 protein is CASSLSRGDYNEQFF. DNA for the CDR3: TGTGCCAGCAGCCTTTCCAGGGGTGACTACAATGAGCAGTTCTTC. The rearrangement joins TRBV6-1 to TRBJ2-1, with D possibly TRBD1 on 6 matching bases. This CDR3 is built from 15 residues. CDR1 is MNHNS and CDR2 is SASEGT in the germline V gene. V was clipped by 6 bases and J by 3 bases, with 15 bases between them.

The chain links TRBV24-1 to TRBJ1-5, with D tentatively TRBD1 (6 bases). CDR1 is KGHDR, CDR2 SFDVKD, per germline. The CDR3 runs to 14 residues. V was trimmed by 5 bases and J by 3 bases, leaving 10 bases between them. CDR3 sequence reads: CATSGGHHNQPQHF. Here the CDR3 DNA reads TGTGCCACCAGTGGGGGACACCACAATCAGCCCCAGCATTTT.

There are many counts of this clonotype. The rearrangement joins TRBV4-2 to TRBJ2-1; D may be TRBD1 (5 bases). CDR1 is LGHNA, CDR2 YNFKEQ, per germline. The CDR3 covers 15 residues. The V end lost 0 bases, the J end lost 1 base, and 7 bases lay between the germline ends. CDR3 DNA: TGTGCCAGCAGCCAAGAAGGGGCTTCCTACAATGAGCAGTTCTTC. Protein sequence: CASSQEGASYNEQFF.

This clonotype appeared many times. This chain uses TRBV3-1 with TRBJ1-5; D gene ambiguous. Trimming cost V 1 base and J 5 bases, with 6 bases left between them. The length of the CDR3 is 13 residues. The germline CDR1 and CDR2 sequences are LGHDT and YNNKEL (reference sequence). CDR3 sequence (DNA): TGTGCCAGCAGCCAAGGACTCGATCAGCCCCAGCATTTT. This translates into CASSQGLDQPQHF.

The chain links TRBV5-1 to TRBJ1-2; the D is unclear. V lost 0 bases to trimming and J lost 4 bases, with 7 bases between them. This CDR3 has 13 residues. Germline-derived CDR1 and CDR2 are SGHRS and YFSETQ. In nucleotides, the CDR3 is TGCGCCAGCAGCTTGGTAACAGCCTATGGCTACACCTTC. As protein: CASSLVTAYGYTF.

This chain joins TRBV11-2 and TRBJ2-7; 9 bases align to TRBD1. The CDR3 sequence is 14 residues long. Germline-derived CDR1 and CDR2 are SGHAT and FQNNGV. Trimming took 5 bases from V and 3 from J; bases not matched to a gene: 5. The CDR3: CASSPTTGGYEQYV. The CDR3 bases are TGTGCCAGCAGCCCCACGACAGGGGGCTACGAGCAGTACGTC.

This clonotype was recorded at least ten times. The genes are TRBV12-3 or TRBV12-4 and TRBJ2-7; no reliable D call. The CDR3 contains 12 residues. Trimming left V 6 bases short and J 0 bases short, with 6 bases between. In DNA form, the CDR3 reads TGTGCCAGCAGGACTGACTCCTACGAGCAGTACTTC. Translating it yields CASRTDSYEQYF.

The chain recombines TRBV2 with TRBJ1-5, with no clear D. The CDR3 has 15 residues. Per the germline V gene, CDR1 is SNHLY and CDR2 is FYNNEI. Trimming took off 2 bases at V and 2 bases at J, with 10 bases between the two ends. The DNA for the CDR3 is TGTGCCAGCAGTGAACAGATCATGGGCAATCAGCCCCAGCATTTT. Protein product: CASSEQIMGNQPQHF. Supplemented by reference TRBV2 and TRBJ1-5, the full variable domain reads EPEVTQTPSHQVTQMGQEVILRCVPISNHLYFYWYRQILGQKVEFLVSFYNNEISEKSEIFDDQFSVERPDGSNFTLKIRSTKLEDSAMYFCASSEQIMGNQPQHFGDGTRLSIL.

The chain joins TRBV11-2 to TRBJ1-6; TRBD1 matches at 7 bases. The CDR3 contains 15 residues. With V trimmed by 1 base and J by 10 bases, 7 bases remained unmatched. The germline CDR1 and CDR2 sequences are SGHAT and FQNNGV. This CDR3 is CASSLVGQTYSPLHF. For the CDR3, the DNA is TGTGCCAGCAGCTTAGTGGGACAGACGTACTCACCCCTCCACTTT.

In its sample, this clonotype was seen a few times. V gene TRBV6-2 or TRBV6-3 combines with J gene TRBJ2-1; D may be TRBD1 (6 bases). CDR3 length: 12 amino acids. CDR1 and CDR2 from the germline V gene are MNHEY and SVGEGT. V gave up 2 bases and J gave up 9 bases, with 8 bases separating them. The CDR3: CASSYGQIEQFF. Written as DNA, the CDR3 is TGTGCCAGCAGTTACGGACAGATTGAGCAGTTCTTC.

This clonotype was counted many times. J is TRBJ2-7 and V is TRBV28; 8 bases are a match to TRBD1. The CDR3 extends over 14 amino acids. The V and J ends lost 5 bases and 4 bases, in that order; junction bases with no gene match: 7. Germline V lookup: CDR1 MDHEN, CDR2 SYDVKM. The DNA for the CDR3 is TGTGCCAGCAGTACCGGGACAGGCATATACGAGCAGTACTTC. Protein: CASSTGTGIYEQYF.